The clone carrying this T cell receptor beta chain came up a few times. The data are from a study of identical twins. TCRdb redid the calling of the 5' RACE reads with MiXCR, one entry per CDR3 protein. This table has about 200,000 distinct CDR3 sequences, 6.5% to 8% appearing once. The sample also formed part of further work on T cells expressing NK-cell markers.

This clonotype originated in a woman aged 18-30 years in good health. The sequencing sample was made of CD8+ T cells sorted from blood.

In DNA form, the CDR3 reads TGTGCCAGCAGCGAGGGACCGGGAATGGCTAACTATGGCTACACCTTC. Translating gives CASSEGPGMANYGYTF. V is TRBV9 and J is TRBJ1-2, with D perhaps matching TRBD1 (5 bases). The V gene's germline CDR1 is SGDLS and CDR2 YYNGEE. This CDR3 is built from 16 residues. V gave up 3 bases and J gave up 0 bases, with 15 bases separating them.